What follows is one T cell receptor beta chain and its context. Enrollment excluded any patients with other autoimmune diseases, uncontrolled infections, pregnancy or lactation. The sample comes from a study of Graves' ophthalmopathy and Graves' hyperthyroidism. The CDR3 runs to 13 residues. Trimming shortened V by 3 bases and J by 7 bases, and 12 bases separated the two germline ends. Germline assignment: CDR1 SGHNT and CDR2 YENEEA. Amplification of the TCR beta CDR3 regions used RNA transcripts (as template). The first-round RT-PCR employed HTBI primers together with the Qiagen OneStep RT-PCR kit. A multiplex PCR was then performed as the second round. TCRdb fed the multiplex PCR reads into MiXCR, producing one record per CDR3 protein. The sample yields over a million distinct CDR3 sequences, 36% seen once.

This TCR was recovered from an adult man with Graves' hyperthyroidism. The chain couples TRBV11-3 to TRBJ1-2; D is perhaps TRBD1 (5 bases). Sequenced material: peripheral blood or thyroid tissue (not recorded which). Here the CDR3 reads CASSLGEGTGYTF. CDR3 sequence (DNA): TGTGCCAGCAGCTTGGGGGAGGGCACTGGCTACACCTTC.